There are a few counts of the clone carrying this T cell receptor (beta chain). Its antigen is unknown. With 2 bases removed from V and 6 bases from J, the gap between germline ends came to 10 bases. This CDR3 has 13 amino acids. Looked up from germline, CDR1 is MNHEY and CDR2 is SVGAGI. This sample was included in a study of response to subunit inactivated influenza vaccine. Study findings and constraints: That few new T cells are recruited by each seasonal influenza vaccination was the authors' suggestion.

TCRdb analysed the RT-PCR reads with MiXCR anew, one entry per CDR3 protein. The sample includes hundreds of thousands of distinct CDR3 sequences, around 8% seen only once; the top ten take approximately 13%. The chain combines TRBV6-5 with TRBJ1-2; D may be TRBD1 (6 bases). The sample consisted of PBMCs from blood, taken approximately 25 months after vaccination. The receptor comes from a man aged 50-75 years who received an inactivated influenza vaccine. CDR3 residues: CASSYGGRDGYTF. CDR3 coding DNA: TGTGCCAGCAGTTACGGGGGGCGCGATGGCTACACCTTC.